This is a list of T cell receptor beta chains from one sample in a study of beta chain features in type 1 diabetes. Sequencing used immunoSEQ multiplex PCR; TCRdb keeps in-frame clones, though not all of them. The sample yields more than 200,000 clones, approximately 16% seen once. The sequencing input was naive CD4+ T cells from blood. All receptors derive from a young man with type 1 diabetes. CDR3s include the opening cysteine and the closing phenylalanine or tryptophan. Fields, in order: CDR3 DNA, CDR3 protein, J gene, D gene, clone size, V gene. D genes are given only for firm matches. Clone size, where shown, is once, few, many, or a class for clones that have expanded.

CDR3 DNA: TGTGCCAGCAGCGACCAAAGGGGCACAGATACGCAGTATTTT; CDR3 protein: CASSDQRGTDTQYF; J gene: TRBJ2-3; D gene: -; clone size: -; V gene: TRBV25-1
CDR3 DNA: TGTGCCTGGGAGACAGGGCCTAGCACAGATACGCAGTATTTT; CDR3 protein: CAWETGPSTDTQYF; J gene: TRBJ2-3; D gene: TRBD1; clone size: few; V gene: TRBV30
CDR3 DNA: TGTGCCAGCAGCTTTCGTACATGGACAGGGGACACCGGGGAGCTGTTTTTT; CDR3 protein: CASSFRTWTGDTGELFF; J gene: TRBJ2-2; D gene: TRBD1; clone size: few; V gene: TRBV7-9
CDR3 DNA: TGCAGCGTTGGTGCAGGAGGGGGCAATGAGCAGTTCTTC; CDR3 protein: CSVGAGGGNEQFF; J gene: TRBJ2-1; D gene: -; clone size: few; V gene: TRBV29-1
CDR3 DNA: TGCAGCGCACGGACAGGGAGTGCAGAGACCCAGTACTTC; CDR3 protein: CSARTGSAETQYF; J gene: TRBJ2-5; D gene: TRBD1; clone size: few; V gene: TRBV29-1
CDR3 DNA: TGCAGCGTTGGATGGGCTGGAAACACCATATATTTT; CDR3 protein: CSVGWAGNTIYF; J gene: TRBJ1-3; D gene: -; clone size: -; V gene: TRBV29-1
CDR3 DNA: TGTGCCAGCAGTGAACCCTACGGGGGAGGGCCCCCAGATACGCAGTATTTT; CDR3 protein: CASSEPYGGGPPDTQYF; J gene: TRBJ2-3; D gene: TRBD2; clone size: -; V gene: TRBV2
CDR3 DNA: TGTGCCAGTAGTATATCCCGAGGGCTAGCGGCAAATGAGCAGTTCTTC; CDR3 protein: CASSISRGLAANEQFF; J gene: TRBJ2-1; D gene: TRBD2; clone size: -; V gene: TRBV19
CDR3 DNA: TGCAGCGTTGAGGTTCGGTGGGAGGGCAACACCGGGGAGCTGTTTTTT; CDR3 protein: CSVEVRWEGNTGELFF; J gene: TRBJ2-2; D gene: TRBD2; clone size: -; V gene: TRBV29-1
CDR3 DNA: TGTGCCTGGAGTGTACAACCCTTCCGTCGACTAGCGGGAGCTCCCTCCTACGAGCAGTACTTC; CDR3 protein: CAWSVQPFRRLAGAPSYEQYF; J gene: TRBJ2-7; D gene: TRBD2; clone size: few; V gene: TRBV30
CDR3 DNA: TGTGCCAGCAGCCGGACTAGATCCGCCACAGATACGCAGTATTTT; CDR3 protein: CASSRTRSATDTQYF; J gene: TRBJ2-3; D gene: TRBD2; clone size: once; V gene: TRBV6-5
CDR3 DNA: TGTGCCTGGAGTGTACCACTCCAGGGGTACGAGCAGTACTTC; CDR3 protein: CAWSVPLQGYEQYF; J gene: TRBJ2-7; D gene: -; clone size: few; V gene: TRBV30
CDR3 DNA: TGTGCCAGCAGCCCAGAGGCCAACACCGGGGAGCTGTTTTTT; CDR3 protein: CASSPEANTGELFF; J gene: TRBJ2-2; D gene: -; clone size: -; V gene: TRBV7-3
CDR3 DNA: TGTGCCAGCAGCTTTCAAGGGAGCTCCTACAATGAGCAGTTCTTC; CDR3 protein: CASSFQGSSYNEQFF; J gene: TRBJ2-1; D gene: -; clone size: few; V gene: TRBV7-8
CDR3 DNA: TGTGCCAGCAGCTTAGTAGGCCACTCCTACGAGCAGTACTTC; CDR3 protein: CASSLVGHSYEQYF; J gene: TRBJ2-7; D gene: -; clone size: few; V gene: TRBV7-2
CDR3 DNA: TGTGCCAGCAGCCGTCATCAGGGTGCCAACTCTGGGGCCAACGTCCTGACTTTC; CDR3 protein: CASSRHQGANSGANVLTF; J gene: TRBJ2-6; D gene: -; clone size: -; V gene: TRBV14
CDR3 DNA: TGTGCCAGCAGCCGAGCCATAGTAACCAGCTACGAGCAGTACTTC; CDR3 protein: CASSRAIVTSYEQYF; J gene: TRBJ2-7; D gene: -; clone size: once; V gene: TRBV7-9
CDR3 DNA: TGCAGCGTTGGGACTAGCGGGAACTACGAGCAGTACTTC; CDR3 protein: CSVGTSGNYEQYF; J gene: TRBJ2-7; D gene: TRBD2; clone size: few; V gene: TRBV29-1
CDR3 DNA: TGTGCCAGCTCACCACCAGCACCTTACAATGAGCAGTTCTTC; CDR3 protein: CASSPPAPYNEQFF; J gene: TRBJ2-1; D gene: -; clone size: -; V gene: TRBV18
CDR3 DNA: TGTGCCAGCAGCGCCCGACTAGCGAGGCAAGAGACCCAGTACTTC; CDR3 protein: CASSARLARQETQYF; J gene: TRBJ2-5; D gene: TRBD2; clone size: -; V gene: TRBV9
CDR3 DNA: TGCGCCAGCGGCACCGGGGTCGAGCGCAAGGAAAAACTGTTTTTT; CDR3 protein: CASGTGVERKEKLFF; J gene: TRBJ1-4; D gene: -; clone size: -; V gene: TRBV23-1
CDR3 DNA: TGTGCCAGCAGCGTAGACCCTAAAAACTACTATGGCTACACCTTC; CDR3 protein: CASSVDPKNYYGYTF; J gene: TRBJ1-2; D gene: -; clone size: few; V gene: TRBV9
CDR3 DNA: TGTGCCTGGAGTCCTGGTTCGAGGGGCTACACCTTC; CDR3 protein: CAWSPGSRGYTF; J gene: TRBJ1-2; D gene: -; clone size: -; V gene: TRBV30
CDR3 DNA: TGTGCCAGCAGCACAGGGTTCGAGCAGTACTTC; CDR3 protein: CASSTGFEQYF; J gene: TRBJ2-7; D gene: -; clone size: -; V gene: TRBV6-6
CDR3 DNA: TGTGCCAGCAGTTACTCGATAACAGGGTTGAACGTCCTGACTTTC; CDR3 protein: CASSYSITGLNVLTF; J gene: TRBJ2-6; D gene: -; clone size: -; V gene: TRBV6-5
CDR3 DNA: TGTGCCAGCAGCACGTTACTAGCGGATGCCTACAATGAGCAGTTCTTC; CDR3 protein: CASSTLLADAYNEQFF; J gene: TRBJ2-1; D gene: TRBD2; clone size: -; V gene: TRBV7-9
CDR3 DNA: TGTGCCAGCAGCTACCGTGGGTTGGGGGACTACGAGCAGTACTTC; CDR3 protein: CASSYRGLGDYEQYF; J gene: TRBJ2-7; D gene: -; clone size: -; V gene: TRBV7-2
CDR3 DNA: TGCAGTCGGGACAGGGCAGATACGCAGTATTTT; CDR3 protein: CSRDRADTQYF; J gene: TRBJ2-3; D gene: TRBD1; clone size: -; V gene: TRBV20-1
CDR3 DNA: TGTGCCAGCAGCTTACCGACAGGGAGGAGAGGTATTCCCGAGCAGTACTTC; CDR3 protein: CASSLPTGRRGIPEQYF; J gene: TRBJ2-7; D gene: -; clone size: few; V gene: TRBV11-1
CDR3 DNA: TGTGCCAGCAGTGAAGAGGGAGGGATTCTATATTACAATGAGCAGTTCTTC; CDR3 protein: CASSEEGGILYYNEQFF; J gene: TRBJ2-1; D gene: TRBD2; clone size: -; V gene: TRBV25-1
CDR3 DNA: TGTGCCAGCAGCCTGACTAGCGGGAGATCCTACGAGCAGTTCTTC; CDR3 protein: CASSLTSGRSYEQFF; J gene: TRBJ2-1; D gene: TRBD2; clone size: few; V gene: TRBV14
CDR3 DNA: TGCGCCAGCAGCCAAGATAGCGGGAGCAACGAGCAGTACTTC; CDR3 protein: CASSQDSGSNEQYF; J gene: TRBJ2-7; D gene: TRBD2; clone size: few; V gene: TRBV4-3
CDR3 DNA: TGTGCCACCTCGATAACTTGGGAGCAGTACTTC; CDR3 protein: CATSITWEQYF; J gene: TRBJ2-7; D gene: -; clone size: few; V gene: TRBV6-1
CDR3 DNA: TGCGCCAGCAGCCCCCCGGGACAGGCCTATGGCTACACCTTC; CDR3 protein: CASSPPGQAYGYTF; J gene: TRBJ1-2; D gene: TRBD1; clone size: -; V gene: TRBV4-3
CDR3 DNA: TGCGCCAGCAGCCAAGGGGGGGCAGAAAGGTATGAGCAGTTCTTC; CDR3 protein: CASSQGGAERYEQFF; J gene: TRBJ2-1; D gene: -; clone size: -; V gene: TRBV4-3
CDR3 DNA: TGTGCCAGCAGCGAGACAGGGGCCTATGGCTACACCTTC; CDR3 protein: CASSETGAYGYTF; J gene: TRBJ1-2; D gene: TRBD1; clone size: few; V gene: TRBV7-2
CDR3 DNA: TGTGCCAGCAGTCTGGCACAGGGGGTCGAGACCCAGTACTTC; CDR3 protein: CASSLAQGVETQYF; J gene: TRBJ2-5; D gene: TRBD1; clone size: -; V gene: TRBV7-9